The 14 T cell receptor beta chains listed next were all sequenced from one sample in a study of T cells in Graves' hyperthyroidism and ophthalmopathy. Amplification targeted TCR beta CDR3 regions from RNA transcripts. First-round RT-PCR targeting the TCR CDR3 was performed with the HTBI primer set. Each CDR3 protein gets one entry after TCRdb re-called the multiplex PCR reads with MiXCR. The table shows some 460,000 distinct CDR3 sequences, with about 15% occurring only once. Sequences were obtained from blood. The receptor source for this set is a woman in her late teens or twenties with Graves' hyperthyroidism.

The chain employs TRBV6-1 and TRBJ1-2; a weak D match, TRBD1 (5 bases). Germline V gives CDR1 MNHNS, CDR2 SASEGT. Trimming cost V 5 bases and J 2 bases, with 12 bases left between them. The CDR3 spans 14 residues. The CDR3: CASSFGTRNYGYTF. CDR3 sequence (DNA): TGTGCCAGCAGTTTTGGGACGAGGAACTATGGCTACACCTTC.

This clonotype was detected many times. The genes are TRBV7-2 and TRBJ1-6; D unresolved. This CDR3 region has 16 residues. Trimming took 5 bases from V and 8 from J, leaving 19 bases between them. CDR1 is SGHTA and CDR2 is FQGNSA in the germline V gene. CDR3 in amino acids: CASSALSGPLDSPLHF. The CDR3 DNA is TGTGCCAGCAGCGCCCTAAGTGGACCGTTGGATTCACCCCTCCACTTT.

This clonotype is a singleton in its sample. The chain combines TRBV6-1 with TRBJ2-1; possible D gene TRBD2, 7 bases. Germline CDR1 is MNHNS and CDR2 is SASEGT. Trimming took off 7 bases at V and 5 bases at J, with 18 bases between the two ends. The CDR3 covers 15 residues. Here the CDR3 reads CASKKWRGPDNEQFF. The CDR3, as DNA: TGTGCCAGCAAAAAGTGGCGGGGGCCGGACAATGAGCAGTTCTTC.

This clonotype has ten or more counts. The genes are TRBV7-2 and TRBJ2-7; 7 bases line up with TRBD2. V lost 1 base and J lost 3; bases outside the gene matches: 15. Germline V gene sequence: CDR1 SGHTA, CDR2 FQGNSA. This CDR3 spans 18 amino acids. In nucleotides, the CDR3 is TGTGCCAGCAGCTTAGAATTACGTTTGCGGGGGTTGGGCTACGAGCAGTACTTC. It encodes CASSLELRLRGLGYEQYF.

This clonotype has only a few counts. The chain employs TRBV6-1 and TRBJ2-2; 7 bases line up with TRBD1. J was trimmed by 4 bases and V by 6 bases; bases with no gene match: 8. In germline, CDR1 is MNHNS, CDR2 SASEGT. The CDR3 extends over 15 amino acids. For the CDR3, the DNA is TGTGCCAGCAGCAGAAGACAGGGTGGCACCGGGGAGCTGTTTTTT. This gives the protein CASSRRQGGTGELFF.

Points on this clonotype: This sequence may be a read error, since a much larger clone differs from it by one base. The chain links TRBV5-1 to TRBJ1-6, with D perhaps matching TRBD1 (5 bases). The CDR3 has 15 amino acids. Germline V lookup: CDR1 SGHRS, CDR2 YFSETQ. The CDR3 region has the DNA TGTGCCAGCGGCTTGGCGGGACTCTTTAATTCACCCCTCCACTTT. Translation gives CASGLAGLFNSPLHF. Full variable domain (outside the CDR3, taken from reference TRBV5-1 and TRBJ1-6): KAGVTQTPRYLIKTRGQQVTLSCSPISGHRSVSWYQQTPGQGLQFLFEYFSETQRNKGNFPGRFSGRQFSNSRSEMNVSTLELGDSALYLCASGLAGLFNSPLHFGNGTRLTVT.

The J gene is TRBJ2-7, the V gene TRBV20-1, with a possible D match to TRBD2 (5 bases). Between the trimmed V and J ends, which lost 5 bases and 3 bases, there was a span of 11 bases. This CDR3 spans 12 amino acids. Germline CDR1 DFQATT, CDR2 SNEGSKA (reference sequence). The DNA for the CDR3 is TGCAGTGCTGCCCTAGACTACTACGAGCAGTACTTC. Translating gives CSAALDYYEQYF.

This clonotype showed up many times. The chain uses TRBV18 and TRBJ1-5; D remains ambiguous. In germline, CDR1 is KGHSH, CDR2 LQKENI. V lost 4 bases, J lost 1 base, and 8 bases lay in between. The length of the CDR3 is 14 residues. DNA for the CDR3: TGTGCCAGCTCACTCACCCCAAGCAATCAGCCCCAGCATTTT. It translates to CASSLTPSNQPQHF.

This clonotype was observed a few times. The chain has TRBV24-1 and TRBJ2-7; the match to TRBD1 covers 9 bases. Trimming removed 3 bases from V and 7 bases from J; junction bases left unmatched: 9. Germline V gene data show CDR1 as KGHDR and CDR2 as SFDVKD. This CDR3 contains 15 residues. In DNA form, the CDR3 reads TGTGCCACCAGTGATCCGGGACAGGGTCTACAAGAGCAGTACTTC. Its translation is CATSDPGQGLQEQYF.

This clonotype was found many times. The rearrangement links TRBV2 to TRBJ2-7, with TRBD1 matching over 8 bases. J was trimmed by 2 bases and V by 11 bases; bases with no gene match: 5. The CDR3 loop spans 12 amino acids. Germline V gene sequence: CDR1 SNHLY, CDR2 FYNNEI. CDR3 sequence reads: CARGQEAYEQYF. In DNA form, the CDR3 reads TGTGCCCGGGGACAGGAGGCCTACGAGCAGTACTTC. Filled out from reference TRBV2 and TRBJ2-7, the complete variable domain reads EPEVTQTPSHQVTQMGQEVILRCVPISNHLYFYWYRQILGQKVEFLVSFYNNEISEKSEIFDDQFSVERPDGSNFTLKIRSTKLEDSAMYFCARGQEAYEQYFGPGTRLTVT.

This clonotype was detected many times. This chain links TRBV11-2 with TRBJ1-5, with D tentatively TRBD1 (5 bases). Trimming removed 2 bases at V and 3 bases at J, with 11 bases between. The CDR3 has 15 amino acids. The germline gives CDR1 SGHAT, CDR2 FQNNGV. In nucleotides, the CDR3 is TGTGCCAGCAGCTTATCAGGGCTTTCCAATCAGCCCCAGCATTTT. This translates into CASSLSGLSNQPQHF.

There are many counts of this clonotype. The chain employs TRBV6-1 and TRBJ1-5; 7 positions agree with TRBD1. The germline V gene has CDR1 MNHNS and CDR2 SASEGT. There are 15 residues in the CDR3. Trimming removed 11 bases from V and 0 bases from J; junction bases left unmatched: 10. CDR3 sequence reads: CACGQQGSSNQPQHF. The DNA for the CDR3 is TGTGCCTGCGGGCAACAGGGGAGTAGCAATCAGCCCCAGCATTTT.

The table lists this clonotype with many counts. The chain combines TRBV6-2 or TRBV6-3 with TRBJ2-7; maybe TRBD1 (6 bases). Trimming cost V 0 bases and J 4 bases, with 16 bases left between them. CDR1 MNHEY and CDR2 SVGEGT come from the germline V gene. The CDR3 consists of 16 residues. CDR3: CASSYSPQGNLYEQYF. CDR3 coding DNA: TGTGCCAGCAGTTACTCGCCACAGGGTAACCTATACGAGCAGTACTTC.

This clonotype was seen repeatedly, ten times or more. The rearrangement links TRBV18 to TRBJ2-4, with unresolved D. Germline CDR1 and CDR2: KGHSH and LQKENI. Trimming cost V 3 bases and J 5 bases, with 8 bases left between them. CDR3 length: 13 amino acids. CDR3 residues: CASSPFGENIQYF. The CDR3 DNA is TGTGCCAGCTCACCCTTTGGGGAAAACATTCAGTACTTC.